This T cell receptor beta chain was sequenced during a study of CD8 T cells in Susac syndrome. After removal of 2 bases from V and 4 bases from J, the junction contained 4 bases not matched to a gene. From germline, CDR1 is SGDLS and CDR2 YYNGEE. The length of the CDR3 is 14 residues. About 0.45 to 1 ug RNA was reverse transcribed with random hexamers. Amplification of TCR beta CDR3 across 54 Vbeta and 13 Jbeta was performed with immunoSEQ multiplex PCR. TCRdb re-called the immunoSEQ multiplex PCR reads through MiXCR, storing one row per CDR3 protein. Of 300,000 to 350,000 distinct CDR3 sequences detected, about 91% appear once; the ten largest clones hold approximately 0.065%.

The gene calls are TRBV9 and TRBJ2-3; 7 bases fit TRBD2. The sequence derives from a human donor with multiple sclerosis. Sequencing was carried out using CD4+ T cells from PBMCs. Here the CDR3 reads CASSVRGVADTQYF. The CDR3 DNA follows: TGTGCCAGCAGCGTCCGGGGGGTGGCAGATACGCAGTATTTT.